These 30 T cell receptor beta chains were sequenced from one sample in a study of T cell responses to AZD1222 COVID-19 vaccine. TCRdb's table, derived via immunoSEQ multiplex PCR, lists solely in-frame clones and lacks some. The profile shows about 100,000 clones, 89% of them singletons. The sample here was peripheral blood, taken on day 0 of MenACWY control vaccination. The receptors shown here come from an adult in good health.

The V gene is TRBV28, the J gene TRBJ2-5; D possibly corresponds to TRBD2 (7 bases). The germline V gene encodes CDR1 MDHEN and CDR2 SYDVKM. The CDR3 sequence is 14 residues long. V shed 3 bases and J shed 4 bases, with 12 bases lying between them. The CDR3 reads CASSFGGARETQYF. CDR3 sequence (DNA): TGTGCCAGCAGTTTTGGGGGGGCGAGAGAGACCCAGTACTTC.

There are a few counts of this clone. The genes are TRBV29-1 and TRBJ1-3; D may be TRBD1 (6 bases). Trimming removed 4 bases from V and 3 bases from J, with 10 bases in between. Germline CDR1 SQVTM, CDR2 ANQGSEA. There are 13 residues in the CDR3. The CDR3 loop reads CSVVLDSGNTIYF. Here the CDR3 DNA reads TGCAGCGTTGTCTTGGACAGTGGAAACACCATATATTTT.

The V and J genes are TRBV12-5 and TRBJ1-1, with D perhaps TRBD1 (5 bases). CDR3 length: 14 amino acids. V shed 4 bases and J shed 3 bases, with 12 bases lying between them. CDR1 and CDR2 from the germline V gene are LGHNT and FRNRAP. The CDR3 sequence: CASGSPPGDTEAFF. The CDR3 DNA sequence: TGTGCTAGTGGTTCCCCCCCGGGGGACACTGAAGCTTTCTTT.

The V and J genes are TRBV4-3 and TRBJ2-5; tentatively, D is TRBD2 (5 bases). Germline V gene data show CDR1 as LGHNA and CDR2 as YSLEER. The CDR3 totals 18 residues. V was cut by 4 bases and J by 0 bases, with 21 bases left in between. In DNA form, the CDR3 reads TGCGCCAGCAGCCCATTCCGACCGCCTGGGGAGTACCAAGAGACCCAGTACTTC. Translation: CASSPFRPPGEYQETQYF.

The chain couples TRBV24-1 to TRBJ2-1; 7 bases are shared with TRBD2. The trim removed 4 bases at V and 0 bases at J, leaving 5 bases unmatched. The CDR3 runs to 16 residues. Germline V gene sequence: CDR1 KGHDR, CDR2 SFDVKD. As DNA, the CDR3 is TGTGCCACCAGTGAATCAGCGGGGAGCTCCTACAATGAGCAGTTCTTC. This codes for CATSESAGSSYNEQFF.

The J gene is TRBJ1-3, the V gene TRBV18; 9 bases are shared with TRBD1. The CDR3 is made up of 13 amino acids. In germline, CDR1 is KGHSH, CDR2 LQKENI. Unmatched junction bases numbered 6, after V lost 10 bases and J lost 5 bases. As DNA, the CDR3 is TGTGCCATCCACAGGGGGCAGAGAAACACCATATATTTT. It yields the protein CAIHRGQRNTIYF.

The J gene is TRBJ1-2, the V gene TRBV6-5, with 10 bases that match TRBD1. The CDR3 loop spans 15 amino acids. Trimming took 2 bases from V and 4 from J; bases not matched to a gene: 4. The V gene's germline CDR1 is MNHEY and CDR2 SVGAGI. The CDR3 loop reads CASSYRGQGSYGYTF. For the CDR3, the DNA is TGTGCCAGCAGTTACCGGGGACAGGGGAGCTATGGCTACACCTTC.

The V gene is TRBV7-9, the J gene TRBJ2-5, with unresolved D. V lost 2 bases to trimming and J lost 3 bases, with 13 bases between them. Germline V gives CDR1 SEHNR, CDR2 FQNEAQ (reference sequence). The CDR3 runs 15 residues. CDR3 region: CASSLSGGGEETQYF. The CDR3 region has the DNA TGTGCCAGCAGCTTATCTGGCGGTGGGGAAGAGACCCAGTACTTC.

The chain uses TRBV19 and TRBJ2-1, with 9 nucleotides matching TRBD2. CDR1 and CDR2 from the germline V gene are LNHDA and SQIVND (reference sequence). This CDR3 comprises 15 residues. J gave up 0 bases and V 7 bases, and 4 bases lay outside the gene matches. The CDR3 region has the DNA TGTGCCAGTACCCATAGCGGGGGCTCCTACAATGAGCAGTTCTTC. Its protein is CASTHSGGSYNEQFF. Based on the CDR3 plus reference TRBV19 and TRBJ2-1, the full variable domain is DGGITQSPKYLFRKEGQNVTLSCEQNLNHDAMYWYRQDPGQGLRLIYYSQIVNDFQKGDIAEGYSVSREKKESFPLTVTSAQKNPTAFYLCASTHSGGSYNEQFFGPGTRLTVL.

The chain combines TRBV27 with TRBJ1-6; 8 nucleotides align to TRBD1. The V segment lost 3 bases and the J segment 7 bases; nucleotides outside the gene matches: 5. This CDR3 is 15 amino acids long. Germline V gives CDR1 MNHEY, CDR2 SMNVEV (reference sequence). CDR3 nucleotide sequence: TGTGCCAGCAGTTTGGTGAACAGGGGGAATTCACCCCTCCACTTT. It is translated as CASSLVNRGNSPLHF.

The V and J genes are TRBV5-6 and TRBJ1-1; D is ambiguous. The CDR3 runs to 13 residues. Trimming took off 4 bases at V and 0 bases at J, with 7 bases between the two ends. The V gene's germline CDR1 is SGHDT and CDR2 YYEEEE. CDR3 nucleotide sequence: TGTGCCAGCAGCCTTGGGTTGAACACTGAAGCTTTCTTT. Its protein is CASSLGLNTEAFF. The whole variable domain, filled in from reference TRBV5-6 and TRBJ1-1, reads DAGVTQSPTHLIKTRGQQVTLRCSPKSGHDTVSWYQQALGQGPQFIFQYYEEEERQRGNFPDRFSGHQFPNYSSELNVNALLLGDSALYLCASSLGLNTEAFFGQGTRLTVV.

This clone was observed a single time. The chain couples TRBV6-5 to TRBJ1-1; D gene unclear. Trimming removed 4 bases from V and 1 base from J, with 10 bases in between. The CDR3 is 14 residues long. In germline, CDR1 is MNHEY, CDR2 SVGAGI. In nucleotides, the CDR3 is TGTGCCAGCAGTTGGGCAGAAGGGAACACTGAAGCTTTCTTT. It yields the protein CASSWAEGNTEAFF.

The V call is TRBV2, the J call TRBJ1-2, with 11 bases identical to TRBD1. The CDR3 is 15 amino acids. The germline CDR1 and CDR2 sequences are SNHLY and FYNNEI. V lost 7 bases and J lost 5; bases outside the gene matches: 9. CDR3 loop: CASTQDRGRGYGYTF. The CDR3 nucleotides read TGTGCCAGCACCCAGGACAGGGGGCGCGGGTATGGCTACACCTTC.

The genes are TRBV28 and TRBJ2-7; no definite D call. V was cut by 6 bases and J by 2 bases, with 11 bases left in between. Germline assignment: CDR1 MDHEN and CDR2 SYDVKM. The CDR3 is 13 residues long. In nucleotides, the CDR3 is TGTGCCAGCAGCCGAGGACCCACCTACGAGCAGTACTTC. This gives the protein CASSRGPTYEQYF.

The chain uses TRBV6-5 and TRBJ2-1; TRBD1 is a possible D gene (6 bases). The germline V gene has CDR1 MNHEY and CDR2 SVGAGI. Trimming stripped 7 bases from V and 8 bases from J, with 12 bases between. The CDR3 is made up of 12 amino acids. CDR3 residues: CASNNRADEQFF. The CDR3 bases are TGTGCCAGCAACAACAGGGCGGATGAGCAGTTCTTC.

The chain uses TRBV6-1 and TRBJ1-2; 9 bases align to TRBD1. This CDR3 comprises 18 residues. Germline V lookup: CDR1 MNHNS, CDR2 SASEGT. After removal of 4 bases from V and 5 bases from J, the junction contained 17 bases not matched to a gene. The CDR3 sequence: CASSGRTGDSFIAYGYTF. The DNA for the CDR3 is TGTGCCAGCAGTGGAAGGACAGGGGATTCCTTTATAGCTTATGGCTACACCTTC.

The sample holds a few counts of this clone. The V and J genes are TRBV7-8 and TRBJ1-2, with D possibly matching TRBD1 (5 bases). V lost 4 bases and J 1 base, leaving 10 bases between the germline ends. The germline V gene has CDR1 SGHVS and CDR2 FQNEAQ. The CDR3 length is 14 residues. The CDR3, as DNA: TGTGCCAGCAGCTCCCGGGACCTTAACTATGGCTACACCTTC. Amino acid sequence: CASSSRDLNYGYTF.

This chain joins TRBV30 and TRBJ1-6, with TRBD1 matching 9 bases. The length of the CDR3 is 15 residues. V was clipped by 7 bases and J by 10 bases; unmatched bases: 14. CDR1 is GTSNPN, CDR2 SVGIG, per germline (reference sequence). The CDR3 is CAFRRGQGITSPLHF. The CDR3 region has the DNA TGTGCCTTCCGACGGGGACAGGGTATAACCTCACCCCTCCACTTT.

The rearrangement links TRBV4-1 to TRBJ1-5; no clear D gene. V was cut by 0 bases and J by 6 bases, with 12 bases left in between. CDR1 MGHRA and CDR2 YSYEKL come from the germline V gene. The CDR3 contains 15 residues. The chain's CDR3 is CASSQDRLRAQPQHF. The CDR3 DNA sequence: TGCGCCAGCAGCCAAGACAGGTTGAGGGCTCAGCCCCAGCATTTT.

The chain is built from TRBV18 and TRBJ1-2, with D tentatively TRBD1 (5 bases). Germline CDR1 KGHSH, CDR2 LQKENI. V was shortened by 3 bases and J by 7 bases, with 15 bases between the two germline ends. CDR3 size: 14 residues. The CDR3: CASSPATGVAGYTF. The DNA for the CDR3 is TGTGCCAGCTCACCGGCTACAGGTGTTGCTGGCTACACCTTC.

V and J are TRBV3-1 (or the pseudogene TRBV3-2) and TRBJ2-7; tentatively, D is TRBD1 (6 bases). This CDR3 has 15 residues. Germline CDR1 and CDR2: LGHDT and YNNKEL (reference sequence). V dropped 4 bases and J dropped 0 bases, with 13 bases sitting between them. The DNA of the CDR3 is TGTGCCAGCAGCCGGAACAGGGAGAGCTCCTACGAGCAGTACTTC. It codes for CASSRNRESSYEQYF.

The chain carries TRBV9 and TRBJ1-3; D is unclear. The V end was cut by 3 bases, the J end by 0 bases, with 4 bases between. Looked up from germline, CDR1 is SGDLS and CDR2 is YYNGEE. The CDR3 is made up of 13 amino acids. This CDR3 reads CASSAGSGNTIYF. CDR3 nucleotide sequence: TGTGCCAGCAGCGCCGGCTCTGGAAACACCATATATTTT.

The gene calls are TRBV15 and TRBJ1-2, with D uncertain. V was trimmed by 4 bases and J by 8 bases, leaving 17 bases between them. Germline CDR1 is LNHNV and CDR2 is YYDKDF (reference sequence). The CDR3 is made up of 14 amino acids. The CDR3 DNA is TGTGCCACCAGCATATCCTCTGACGGGAAAGGCTACACCTTC. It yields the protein CATSISSDGKGYTF.

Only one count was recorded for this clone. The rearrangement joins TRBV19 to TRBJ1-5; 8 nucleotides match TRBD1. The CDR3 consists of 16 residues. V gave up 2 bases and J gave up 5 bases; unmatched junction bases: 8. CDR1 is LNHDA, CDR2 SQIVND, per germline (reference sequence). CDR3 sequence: CASSILLPRGHQPQHF. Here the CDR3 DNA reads TGTGCCAGTAGTATACTTCTTCCCAGGGGGCATCAGCCCCAGCATTTT.

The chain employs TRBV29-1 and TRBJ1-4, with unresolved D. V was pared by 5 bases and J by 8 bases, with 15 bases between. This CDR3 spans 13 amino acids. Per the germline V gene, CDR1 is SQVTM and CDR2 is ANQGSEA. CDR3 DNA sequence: TGCAGCGTTCAGACTCTCCAAGGGGAAAAACTGTTTTTT. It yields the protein CSVQTLQGEKLFF. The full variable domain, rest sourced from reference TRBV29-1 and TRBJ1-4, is SAVISQKPSRDICQRGTSLTIQCQVDSQVTMMFWYRQQPGQSLTLIATANQGSEATYESGFVIDKFPISRPNLTFSTLTVSNMSPEDSSIYLCSVQTLQGEKLFFGSGTQLSVL.

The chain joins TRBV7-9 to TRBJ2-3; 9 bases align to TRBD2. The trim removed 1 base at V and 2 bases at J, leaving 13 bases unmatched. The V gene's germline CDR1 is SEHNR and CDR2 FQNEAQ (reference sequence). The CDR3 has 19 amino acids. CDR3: CASSLVRGLAGNNTDTQYF. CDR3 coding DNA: TGTGCCAGCAGCTTAGTCCGCGGGCTAGCGGGAAACAACACAGATACGCAGTATTTT.

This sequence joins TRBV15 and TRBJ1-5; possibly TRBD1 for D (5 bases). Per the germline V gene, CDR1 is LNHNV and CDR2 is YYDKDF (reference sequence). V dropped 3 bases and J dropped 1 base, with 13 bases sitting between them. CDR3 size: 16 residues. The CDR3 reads CATSSSRVKSNQPQHF. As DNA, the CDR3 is TGTGCCACCAGCAGCAGCAGGGTAAAGAGCAATCAGCCCCAGCATTTT.

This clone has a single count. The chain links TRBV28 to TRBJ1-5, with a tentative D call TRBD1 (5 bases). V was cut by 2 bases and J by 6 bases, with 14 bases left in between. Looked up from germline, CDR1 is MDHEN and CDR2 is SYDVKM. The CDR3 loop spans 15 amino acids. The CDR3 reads CASSLAGGLGQPQHF. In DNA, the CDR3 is TGTGCCAGCAGTTTAGCCGGGGGTTTGGGTCAGCCCCAGCATTTT.

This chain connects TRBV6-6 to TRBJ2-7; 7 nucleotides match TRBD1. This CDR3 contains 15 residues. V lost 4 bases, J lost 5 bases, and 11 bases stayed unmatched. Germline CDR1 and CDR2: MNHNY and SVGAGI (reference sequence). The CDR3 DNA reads TGTGCCAGCAGTTTCCCACAGGGGACAAGAGACGAGCAGTACTTC. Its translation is CASSFPQGTRDEQYF.

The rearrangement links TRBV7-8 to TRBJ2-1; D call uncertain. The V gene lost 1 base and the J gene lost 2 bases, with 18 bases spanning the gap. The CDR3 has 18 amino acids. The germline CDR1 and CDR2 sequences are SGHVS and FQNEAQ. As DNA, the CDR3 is TGTGCCAGCAGCTTAGACCCCGGGCCCCGGAGCACCTACAATGAGCAGTTCTTC. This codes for CASSLDPGPRSTYNEQFF.